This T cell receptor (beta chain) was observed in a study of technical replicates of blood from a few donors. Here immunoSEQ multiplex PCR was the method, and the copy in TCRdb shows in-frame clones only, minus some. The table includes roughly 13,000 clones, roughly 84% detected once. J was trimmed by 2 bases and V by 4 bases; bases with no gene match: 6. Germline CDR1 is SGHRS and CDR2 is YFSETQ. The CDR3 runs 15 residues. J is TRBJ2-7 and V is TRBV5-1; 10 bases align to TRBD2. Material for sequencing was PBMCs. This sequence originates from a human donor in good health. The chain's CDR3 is CASSPTAGGPYEQYF. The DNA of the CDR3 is TGCGCCAGCAGCCCCACAGCGGGAGGGCCCTACGAGCAGTACTTC.